This TCR beta chain was found in a study of long-term antiretroviral therapy in people with HIV (dated by TCRdb to between 2021 and 2024). In the study overall: The earliest samples were collected roughly a decade before the 2015 WHO recommendation for immediate ART, at a time when ART was usually postponed until CD4 counts fell. This retrospective serial study examined whether starting ART and sustained HIV suppression were associated with changes in the composition and diversity of the TRB repertoire in peripheral blood. A total of some 200 cryopreserved PBMC samples came from 25 to 35 adults with confirmed HIV infection and were collected serially over a mean of roughly 6 years (range 1-12). About a third of the roughly 30 participants with HIV were female. Test extractions of a monoclonal T-cell line alongside a few dozen polyclonal samples showed no cross-contamination during QIAcube processing. Results and caveats for the whole study, not just this receptor: Owing to limited PBMC availability, only the TCR beta chain was sequenced, without alpha chain pairing. Inferences about post-ART repertoire changes are limited because no data were available on ART adherence, viral resistance or therapy changes. Narrower CDR3 length ranges were observed in HIV repertoires than in controls, and an antigen-experienced repertoire with only a slight naive shift after ART was suggested by the network structure. ART initiation was associated with a significant increase in TRB diversity, but diversity stayed significantly below transplant donor controls even after long-term ART. Samples dated from the mid-2000s to the late 2010s, and the ART regimens used may be less effective than current ones. Expanded TRB clones identified before ART initiation dominated the repertoire at all time points, although this dominance fluctuated and declined in many PLHIV after ART. Unsorted PBMC were profiled instead of sorted CD4+ and CD8+ T cells because pre-ART samples had limited cell numbers.

As concerns this clone: It lacks a known antigen. Nothing much larger sits one base from this clone, and base qualities are not available.

The immunoSEQ hsTCRB v3.0 assay was used at survey level resolution for TRB variable region sequencing. The targeted TRB sequencing depth was about 35,000-55,000 T-cell genomes per sample. Pooled TRB libraries were sequenced on an Illumina MiSeq with a v3 150-cycle kit. Concerning the study's data processing: Repertoire analysis was performed in R inside a reproducible Nextflow workflow that covered QC, data transformation and analysis. LymphoSeq2, an R package for exploring AIRR-Seq data, was used to implement the custom analyses. After excluding a handful of samples that yielded fewer than 5000 total TRB sequences, some 190 HIV repertoires remained for analysis. Of the approximately 190 retained HIV repertoires, about 61 were collected before and about 130 after ART initiation. Repertoires were downsampled to 5000 TRB nucleotide sequences, with summary statistics averaged over 100 downsampling iterations. TRB sequences were retained for analysis only if CDR3 regions of at least seven amino acids were present. Two measures captured diversity: a Shannon entropy-derived clonality score and the Gini coefficient. In the repertoire networks, any two of the top 5000 CDR3 amino acid sequences were linked whenever the two sequences differed by an edit distance of one. Antigen specificity groups and MHC restriction were predicted for TRB CDR3 amino acid sequences with GLIPH2. CDR3 amino acid sequences were matched against VDJdb and McPAS-TCR to flag known CMV, EBV, HIV or tissue antigen associations. Pre-ART, post-ART and control groups were compared with Wilcoxon signed-rank tests and Holm-Bonferroni correction. This immuneACCESS table, as held by TCRdb, lists in-frame sequences with V and J called but not all clones. Of the missing ones, under half trace to an unresolved V gene in checked studies; the others have no known cause. For V, J and clone size, that table is used; D and trimming come from the DNA. The sample table holds approximately 20,000 clones, of which approximately 84% were seen once. The top ten hold nearly 8% of the sample.

To be included, a participant needed at least one PBMC sample from before ART initiation plus at least two post-ART samples. Treatment was received in the United States of America by all participants with HIV. Before DNA extraction, cryopreserved samples of roughly 1-10 million PBMC were thawed and washed. At the time of the earliest PBMC sample, participants with HIV were aged between roughly 20 and 54 years. PBMC samples from each participant spanned 1-4 timepoints before ART initiation and 2-8 timepoints after ART initiation, with a median of 7 samples. For every participant, serial HIV viral load, CD4+ T-cell count, ART history and demographic data were obtained. Using a Qiagen kit on a QIAcube, genomic DNA was extracted from unsorted PBMC, with samples processed in batches of 12. From the germline V gene (reference sequence), CDR1 is MNHEY and CDR2 is SMNVEV. Inclusive of the bounding cysteine and valine, the CDR3 is 14 residues long. Only the CDR3 portion is preserved as DNA: 42 bases, with reading frame beginning at the first base. V is shortened by 5 bases, J by 1 base, and the region joining them spans 12 bases.

The sequences come from unsorted PBMCs, collected 0.9 years after starting antiretroviral therapy. The receptor was isolated from a man aged 18 to 29 with HIV. This sequence uses TRBV27 and TRBJ2-7, with the D assignment possibly TRBD1 or TRBD2, given 5 matching bases for each. The nucleotide sequence is given as TGTGCCAGCAGTCCGAGGGACCCTTCCTACGAGCAGTACGTC. Translated, it gives CASSPRDPSYEQYV.